These 24 T cell receptor beta chains share one sample of origin, sequenced in a study of shared T cell receptors in the human thymus. Method: immunoSEQ multiplex PCR; TCRdb's copy keeps in-frame clones and lacks some. Of about 380,000 clones detected, over 90% appear once; the ten largest clones hold 0.015% to 0.02%. Sequencing used thymocytes. The source of these receptors is a human donor.

The V call is TRBV19, the J call TRBJ2-6; 9 positions agree with TRBD2. With 3 bases clipped from V and 0 bases from J, the junction kept 3 bases outside the gene matches. The CDR3 is 17 residues long. CDR1 and CDR2 from the germline V gene are LNHDA and SQIVND (reference sequence). The chain's CDR3 is CASSMLAGNSGANVLTF. As DNA, the CDR3 is TGTGCCAGTAGTATGCTAGCGGGAAACTCTGGGGCCAACGTCCTGACTTTC.

V and J are TRBV27 and TRBJ1-1; D remains unclear. Trimming removed 4 bases from V and 5 bases from J, with 26 bases in between. Germline V gene data show CDR1 as MNHEY and CDR2 as SMNVEV (reference sequence). This CDR3 is 18 amino acids long. CDR3 sequence (DNA): TGTGCCAGCAGTTCGCCTTTTATCTCGGGCGGGGTGGGGACTGAAGCTTTCTTT. Protein: CASSSPFISGGVGTEAFF.

The rearrangement joins TRBV27 to TRBJ2-2; 9 nucleotides match TRBD2. The CDR3 has 19 amino acids. Germline trimming cut 3 bases from V and 0 bases from J; bases unmatched to any gene: 11. Looked up from germline, CDR1 is MNHEY and CDR2 is SMNVEV (reference sequence). DNA of the CDR3: TGTGCCAGCAGTTTTTCCGCGGGAGCGGGAGGCCCGAACACCGGGGAGCTGTTTTTT. It codes for CASSFSAGAGGPNTGELFF.

The V call is TRBV5-1, the J call TRBJ1-4; perhaps TRBD1 as D (5 bases). CDR1 and CDR2 (germline): SGHRS, YFSETQ. The CDR3 totals 15 residues. Trimming removed 5 bases from V and 0 bases from J, with 11 bases in between. Here the CDR3 DNA reads TGCGCCAGCAGTTCGCAGGGTTCAACTAATGAAAAACTGTTTTTT. Protein: CASSSQGSTNEKLFF.

The chain employs TRBV5-6 and TRBJ2-7, with TRBD2 matching over 14 bases. Losses at the gene ends were 1 base for V and 4 bases for J; bases not matched to a gene: 7. The length of the CDR3 is 17 residues. CDR1 and CDR2 (germline): SGHDT, YYEEEE. The CDR3 is CASSLRTSGRMSYEQYF. The CDR3 coding sequence is TGTGCCAGCAGCTTGAGGACTAGCGGGAGGATGTCGTACGAGCAGTACTTC.

This sequence joins TRBV7-9 and TRBJ2-2, with D tentatively TRBD1 (6 bases). Looked up from germline, CDR1 is SEHNR and CDR2 is FQNEAQ (reference sequence). V lost 1 base to trimming and J lost 6 bases, with 12 bases between them. CDR3 length: 15 residues. CDR3 residues: CASSLVPGAPGELFF. DNA of the CDR3: TGTGCCAGCAGCTTAGTCCCAGGGGCGCCCGGGGAGCTGTTTTTT.

A single count supports this clone. This chain uses TRBV9 with TRBJ1-3; D possibly corresponds to TRBD1 (6 bases). With 2 bases removed from V and 4 bases from J, the gap between germline ends came to 22 bases. Germline loops: CDR1 SGDLS, CDR2 YYNGEE. This CDR3 has 18 amino acids. CDR3 DNA sequence: TGTGCCAGCAGCGTGGACCGGGACACAACTTTATGGGGAAACACCATATATTTT. Its translation is CASSVDRDTTLWGNTIYF.

J is TRBJ2-7 and V is TRBV18; the match to TRBD1 covers 7 bases. Per germline, CDR1 KGHSH and CDR2 LQKENI. This CDR3 has 14 residues. The ends lost 3 bases at V and 5 bases at J; junction bases unmatched: 7. The CDR3 region is CASSPLPQGHEQYF. CDR3 nucleotide sequence: TGTGCCAGCTCACCCCTCCCACAGGGGCACGAGCAGTACTTC.

This chain connects TRBV4-2 to TRBJ2-3, with D tentatively TRBD2 (5 bases). The V gene's germline CDR1 is LGHNA and CDR2 YNFKEQ. With 4 bases removed from V and 5 bases from J, the gap between germline ends came to 7 bases. CDR3 length equals 12 residues. CDR3 amino acids: CASSPEGDTQYF. Written as DNA, the CDR3 is TGTGCCAGCAGCCCCGAGGGAGATACGCAGTATTTT.

This chain joins TRBV7-6 and TRBJ2-6; D is ambiguous. The germline gives CDR1 SGHVS, CDR2 FNYEAQ. This CDR3 region has 16 residues. With 3 bases removed from V and 2 bases from J, the gap between germline ends came to 11 bases. Here the CDR3 DNA reads TGTGCCAGCAGCTTGGAGATTCAACCTGGGGCCAACGTCCTGACTTTC. The encoded protein is CASSLEIQPGANVLTF.

The chain is built from TRBV7-2 and TRBJ1-1; unclear D gene. V was cut by 4 bases and J by 1 base, with 13 bases left in between. There are 15 residues in the CDR3. Per germline, CDR1 SGHTA and CDR2 FQGNSA. Written as DNA, the CDR3 is TGTGCCAGCAGCTCCGGCCCAGGTGCGAACACTGAAGCTTTCTTT. This encodes CASSSGPGANTEAFF. The full variable domain, in which reference TRBV7-2 and TRBJ1-1 provide the parts outside the CDR3, is GAGVSQSPSNKVTEKGKDVELRCDPISGHTALYWYRQSLGQGLEFLIYFQGNSAPDKSGLPSDRFSAERTGGSVSTLTIQRTQQEDSAVYLCASSSGPGANTEAFFGQGTRLTVV.

V gene TRBV11-3 combines with J gene TRBJ1-5; the match to TRBD1 covers 10 bases. CDR1 is SGHNT, CDR2 YENEEA, per germline. The CDR3 sequence is 16 residues long. The trim removed 2 bases at V and 4 bases at J, leaving 5 bases unmatched. The CDR3 coding sequence is TGTGCCAGCAGCTTAAAGGACAGGGGGAATAATCAGCCCCAGCATTTT. Translation gives CASSLKDRGNNQPQHF.

The chain carries TRBV14 and TRBJ2-7; TRBD2 aligns across 9 bases. The germline V gene encodes CDR1 SGHDN and CDR2 FVKESK. Trimming took 1 base from V and 2 from J; bases not matched to a gene: 3. The CDR3 consists of 15 residues. The CDR3: CASSQGRTSAYEQYF. The CDR3 DNA reads TGTGCCAGCAGCCAAGGAAGGACTAGCGCCTACGAGCAGTACTTC.

This chain uses TRBV11-2 with TRBJ1-3; 7 bases match TRBD1. In germline, CDR1 is SGHAT, CDR2 FQNNGV. V lost 5 bases and J lost 0; bases outside the gene matches: 10. The CDR3 sequence is 17 residues long. CDR3 DNA sequence: TGTGCCAGCAGCGGACGGACAGGCGAGAGCTCTGGAAACACCATATATTTT. It is translated as CASSGRTGESSGNTIYF.

The rearrangement joins TRBV7-9 to TRBJ2-1, with a weak D call TRBD2 (6 bases). The germline V gene encodes CDR1 SEHNR and CDR2 FQNEAQ (reference sequence). The ends were cut back, 10 bases at V and 8 bases at J, with 6 bases in the middle. The CDR3 is 9 amino acids. CDR3 residues: CATGDEQFF. The CDR3 DNA sequence: TGTGCCACGGGGGATGAGCAGTTCTTC.

The chain has TRBV7-9 and TRBJ1-3, with D perhaps matching TRBD1 (5 bases). The CDR3 loop spans 18 amino acids. Germline values: CDR1 SEHNR, CDR2 FQNEAQ (reference sequence). V dropped 7 bases and J dropped 2 bases, with 24 bases sitting between them. In DNA, the CDR3 is TGTGCCAGCATTATACAAGGGGTGAAGGGCAACGCTGGAAACACCATATATTTT. The encoded protein is CASIIQGVKGNAGNTIYF.

This clone was recorded only once. J is TRBJ2-2 and V is TRBV11-3, with D perhaps assigned TRBD1 or TRBD2 (5 bases each). Germline CDR1 and CDR2: SGHNT and YENEEA. V shed 4 bases and J shed 0 bases, with 15 bases lying between them. There are 17 residues in the CDR3. CDR3 in amino acids: CASSYTPGAANTGELFF. The CDR3 DNA reads TGTGCCAGCAGCTACACCCCCGGGGCTGCGAACACCGGGGAGCTGTTTTTT. Complete variable domain (other parts from reference TRBV11-3 and TRBJ2-2): EAGVVQSPRYKIIEKKQPVAFWCNPISGHNTLYWYLQNLGQGPELLIRYENEEAVDDSQLPKDRFSAERLKGVDSTLKIQPAELGDSAVYLCASSYTPGAANTGELFFGEGSRLTVL.

This chain joins TRBV10-3 and TRBJ2-1; D perhaps matches TRBD2 (6 bases). The CDR3 covers 14 residues. Germline loops: CDR1 ENHRY, CDR2 SYGVKD. The V end lost 6 bases, the J end lost 6 bases, and 15 bases lay between the germline ends. CDR3 loop: CAISAEEGRNEQFF. The CDR3 nucleotides read TGTGCCATCAGCGCCGAGGAGGGTCGCAATGAGCAGTTCTTC.

V is TRBV7-3 and J is TRBJ1-1, with D possibly matching TRBD1 (6 bases). The germline gives CDR1 SGHTA, CDR2 FQGTGA. Trimming cost V 8 bases and J 6 bases, with 16 bases left between them. This CDR3 is 13 amino acids long. The CDR3 DNA reads TGTGCCAGCGGATCCCCACAGGGCTCTGAAGCTTTCTTT. Encoded protein: CASGSPQGSEAFF. Full variable domain (outside the CDR3, taken from reference TRBV7-3 and TRBJ1-1): GAGVSQTPSNKVTEKGKYVELRCDPISGHTALYWYRQSLGQGPEFLIYFQGTGAADDSGLPNDRFFAVRPEGSVSTLKIQRTERGDSAVYLCASGSPQGSEAFFGQGTRLTVV.

The V and J genes are TRBV2 and TRBJ2-1; D possibly matches TRBD1 or TRBD2 (5 bases each). The germline gives CDR1 SNHLY, CDR2 FYNNEI. Trimming removed 7 bases at V and 0 bases at J, with 16 bases between. This CDR3 is built from 16 residues. The CDR3 DNA reads as TGTGCCAGCACTAGGGACGCCTCCAGCTCCTACAATGAGCAGTTCTTC. Its protein is CASTRDASSSYNEQFF.

This chain links TRBV28 with TRBJ2-6, with D unclear. The germline CDR1 and CDR2 sequences are MDHEN and SYDVKM. Trimming cost V 5 bases and J 2 bases, with 10 bases left between them. The CDR3 is made up of 15 amino acids. This CDR3 reads CASSPFFAGANVLTF. CDR3 coding DNA: TGTGCCAGCAGTCCTTTTTTTGCTGGGGCCAACGTCCTGACTTTC.

The chain combines TRBV10-2 with TRBJ2-2, with 7 bases matching TRBD2. This CDR3 is built from 14 residues. Germline trimming cut 6 bases from V and 1 base from J; bases unmatched to any gene: 2. Germline CDR1 WSHSY, CDR2 SAAADI. The CDR3 bases are TGCGCCAGCAGGAAGCGGGAGAACACCGGGGAGCTGTTTTTT. It yields the protein CASRKRENTGELFF.

V usage is TRBV4-2 and J usage is TRBJ1-1; no definite D call. Trimming stripped 1 base from V and 3 bases from J, with 3 bases between. The germline V gene has CDR1 LGHNA and CDR2 YNFKEQ. This CDR3 comprises 12 residues. Written as DNA, the CDR3 is TGTGCCAGCAGCCAAGGCGACACTGAAGCTTTCTTT. This translates into CASSQGDTEAFF.

This clone was counted only a few times. This chain uses TRBV29-1 with TRBJ2-5, with 10 bases fitting TRBD2. This CDR3 contains 15 residues. The germline gives CDR1 SQVTM, CDR2 ANQGSEA. Trimming cost V 4 bases and J 5 bases; bases outside gene matches: 10. CDR3 protein: CSVGLAGTSVETQYF. The CDR3 region has the DNA TGCAGCGTTGGGTTAGCCGGGACTAGCGTTGAGACCCAGTACTTC.